This TCR beta chain stems from a study of T cell responses to AZD1222 COVID-19 vaccine. In its sample, this clone was seen a few times. Repertoires were generated with immunoSEQ multiplex PCR, while TCRdb's copy carries only in-frame clones and drops some. The sample carries 100,000 or so clones, 86% recorded once. The CDR3 totals 15 residues. The V and J ends lost 6 bases and 0 bases respectively, with 13 bases between them. Germline loops: CDR1 MNHEY, CDR2 SMNVEV (reference sequence). V gene TRBV27 combines with J gene TRBJ2-3; possibly TRBD2 for D (6 bases). The TCR comes from an adult in good health. The starting material was peripheral blood, obtained on day 0 of AZD1222 vaccination. Written as DNA, the CDR3 is TGTGCCAGCAGCCTACCGGGACTTAGCACAGATACGCAGTATTTT. It yields the protein CASSLPGLSTDTQYF.